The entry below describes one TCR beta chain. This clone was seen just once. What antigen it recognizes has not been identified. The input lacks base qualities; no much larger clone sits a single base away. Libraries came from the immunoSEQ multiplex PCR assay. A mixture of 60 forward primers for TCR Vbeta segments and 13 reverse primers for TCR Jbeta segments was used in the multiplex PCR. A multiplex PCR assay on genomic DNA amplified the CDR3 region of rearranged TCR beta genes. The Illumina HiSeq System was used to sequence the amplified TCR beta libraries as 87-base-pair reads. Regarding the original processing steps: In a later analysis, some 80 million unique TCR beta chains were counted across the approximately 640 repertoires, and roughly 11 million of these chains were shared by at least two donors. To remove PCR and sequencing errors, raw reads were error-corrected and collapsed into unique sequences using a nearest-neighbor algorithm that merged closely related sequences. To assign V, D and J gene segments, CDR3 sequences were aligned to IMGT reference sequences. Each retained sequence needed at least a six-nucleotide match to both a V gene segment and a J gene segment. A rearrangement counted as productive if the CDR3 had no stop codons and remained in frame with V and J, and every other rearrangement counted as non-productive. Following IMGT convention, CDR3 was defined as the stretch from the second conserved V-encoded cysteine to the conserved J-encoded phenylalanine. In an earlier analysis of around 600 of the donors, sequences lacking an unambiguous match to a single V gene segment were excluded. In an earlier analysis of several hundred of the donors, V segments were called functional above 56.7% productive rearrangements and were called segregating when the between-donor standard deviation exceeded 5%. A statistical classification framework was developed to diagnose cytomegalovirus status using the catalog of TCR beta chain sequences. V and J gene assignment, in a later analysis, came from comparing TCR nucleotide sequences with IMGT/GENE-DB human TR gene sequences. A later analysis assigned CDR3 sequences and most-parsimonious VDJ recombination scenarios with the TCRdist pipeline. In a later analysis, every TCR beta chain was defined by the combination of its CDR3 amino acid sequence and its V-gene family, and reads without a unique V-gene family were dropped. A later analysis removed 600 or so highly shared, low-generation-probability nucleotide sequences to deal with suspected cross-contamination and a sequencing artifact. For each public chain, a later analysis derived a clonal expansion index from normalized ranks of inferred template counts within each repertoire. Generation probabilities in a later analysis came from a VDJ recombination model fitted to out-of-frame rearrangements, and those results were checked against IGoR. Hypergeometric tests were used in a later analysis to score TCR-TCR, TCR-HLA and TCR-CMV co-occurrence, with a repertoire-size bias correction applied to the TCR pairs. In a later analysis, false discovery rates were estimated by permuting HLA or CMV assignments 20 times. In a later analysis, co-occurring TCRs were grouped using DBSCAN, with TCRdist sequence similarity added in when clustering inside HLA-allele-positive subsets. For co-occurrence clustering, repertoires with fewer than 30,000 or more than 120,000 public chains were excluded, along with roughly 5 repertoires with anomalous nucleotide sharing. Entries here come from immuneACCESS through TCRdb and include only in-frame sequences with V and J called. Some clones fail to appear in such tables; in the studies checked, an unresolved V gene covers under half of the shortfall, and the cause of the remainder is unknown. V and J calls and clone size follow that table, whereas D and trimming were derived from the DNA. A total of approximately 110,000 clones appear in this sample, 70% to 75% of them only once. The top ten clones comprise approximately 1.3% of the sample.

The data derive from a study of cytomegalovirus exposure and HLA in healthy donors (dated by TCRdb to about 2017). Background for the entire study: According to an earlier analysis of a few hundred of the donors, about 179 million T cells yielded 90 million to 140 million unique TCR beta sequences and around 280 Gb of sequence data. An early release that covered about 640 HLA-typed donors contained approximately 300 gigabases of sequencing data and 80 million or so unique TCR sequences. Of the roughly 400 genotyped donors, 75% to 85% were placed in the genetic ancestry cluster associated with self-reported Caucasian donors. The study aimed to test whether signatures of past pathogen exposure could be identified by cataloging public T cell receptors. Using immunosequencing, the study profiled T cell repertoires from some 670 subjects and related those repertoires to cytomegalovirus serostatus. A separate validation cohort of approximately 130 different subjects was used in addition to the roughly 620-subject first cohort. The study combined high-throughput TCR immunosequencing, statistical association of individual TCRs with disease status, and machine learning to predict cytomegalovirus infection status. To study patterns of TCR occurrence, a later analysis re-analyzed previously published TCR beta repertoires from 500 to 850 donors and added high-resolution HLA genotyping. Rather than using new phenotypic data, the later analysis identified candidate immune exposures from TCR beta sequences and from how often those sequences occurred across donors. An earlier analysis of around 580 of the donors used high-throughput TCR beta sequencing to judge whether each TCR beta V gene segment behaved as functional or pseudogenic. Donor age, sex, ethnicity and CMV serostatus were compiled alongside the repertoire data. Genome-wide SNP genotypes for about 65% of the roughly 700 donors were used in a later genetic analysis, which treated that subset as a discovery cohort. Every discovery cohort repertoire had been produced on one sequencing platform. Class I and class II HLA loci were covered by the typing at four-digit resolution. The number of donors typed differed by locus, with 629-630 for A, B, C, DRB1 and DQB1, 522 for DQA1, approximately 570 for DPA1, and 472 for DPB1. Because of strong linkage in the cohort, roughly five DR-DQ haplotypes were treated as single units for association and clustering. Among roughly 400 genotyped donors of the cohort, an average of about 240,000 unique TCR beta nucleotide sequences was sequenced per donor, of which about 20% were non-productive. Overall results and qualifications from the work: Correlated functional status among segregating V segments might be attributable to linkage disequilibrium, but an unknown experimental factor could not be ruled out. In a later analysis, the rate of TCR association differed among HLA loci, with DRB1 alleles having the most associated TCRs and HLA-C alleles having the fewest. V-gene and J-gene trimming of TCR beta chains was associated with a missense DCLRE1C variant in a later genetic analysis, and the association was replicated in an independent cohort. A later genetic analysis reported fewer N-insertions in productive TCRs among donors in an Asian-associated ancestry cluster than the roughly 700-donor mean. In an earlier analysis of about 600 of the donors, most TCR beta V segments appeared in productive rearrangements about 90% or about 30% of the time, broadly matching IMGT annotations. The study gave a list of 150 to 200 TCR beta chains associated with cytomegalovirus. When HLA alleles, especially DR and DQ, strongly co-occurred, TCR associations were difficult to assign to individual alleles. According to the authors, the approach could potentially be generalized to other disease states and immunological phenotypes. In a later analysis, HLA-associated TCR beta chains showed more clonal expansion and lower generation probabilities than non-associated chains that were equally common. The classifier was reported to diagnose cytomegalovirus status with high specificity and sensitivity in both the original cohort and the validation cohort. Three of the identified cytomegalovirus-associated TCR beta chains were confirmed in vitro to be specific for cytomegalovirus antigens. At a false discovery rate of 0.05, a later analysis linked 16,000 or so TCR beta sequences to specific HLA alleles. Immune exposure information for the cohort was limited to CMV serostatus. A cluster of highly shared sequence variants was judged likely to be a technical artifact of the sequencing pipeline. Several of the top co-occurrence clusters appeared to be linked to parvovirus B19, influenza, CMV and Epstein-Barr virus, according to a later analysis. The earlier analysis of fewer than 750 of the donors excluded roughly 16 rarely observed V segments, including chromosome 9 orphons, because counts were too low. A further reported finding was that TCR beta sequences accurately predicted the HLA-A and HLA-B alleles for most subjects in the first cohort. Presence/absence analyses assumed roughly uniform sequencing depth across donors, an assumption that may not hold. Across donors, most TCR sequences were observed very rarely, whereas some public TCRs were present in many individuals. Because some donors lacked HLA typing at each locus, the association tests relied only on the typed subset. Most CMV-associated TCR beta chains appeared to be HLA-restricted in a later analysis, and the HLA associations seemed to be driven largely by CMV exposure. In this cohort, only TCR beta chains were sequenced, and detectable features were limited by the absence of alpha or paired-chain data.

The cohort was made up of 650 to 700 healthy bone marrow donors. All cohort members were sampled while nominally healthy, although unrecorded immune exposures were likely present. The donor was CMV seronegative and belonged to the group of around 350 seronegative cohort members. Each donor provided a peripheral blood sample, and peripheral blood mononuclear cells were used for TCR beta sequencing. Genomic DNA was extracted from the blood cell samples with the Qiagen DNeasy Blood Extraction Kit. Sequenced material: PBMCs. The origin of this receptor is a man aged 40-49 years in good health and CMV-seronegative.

The DNA reads TGTGCCAGCAGCGATGACAGCGAGGAGACCCAGTACTTC. The encoded protein is CASSDDSEETQYF. The chain employs TRBV2 and TRBJ2-5; TRBD1 is possibly the D segment (5 matching bases). From its cysteine to its phenylalanine, the CDR3 spans 13 amino acids. The retained sequence is limited to the CDR3, 39 bases, with the frame set at the first base. CDR1 and CDR2, looked up from the germline V gene, are SNHLY and FYNNEI. Trimming removed 6 bases from V and 5 bases from J, leaving 13 bases between the germline ends.